One sample yielded the 14 T cell receptor beta chains listed below, sequenced in a study of blood T cell repertoires in COVID-19. Measured with immunoSEQ multiplex PCR; TCRdb has only the in-frame clones, and not every one. The data show hundreds of thousands of clones, with around 91% seen just once and around 3.5% held by the top ten. Sample: peripheral blood. The receptors stem from a young woman who had recovered from COVID-19.

The DNA for the CDR3 is TGTGCCAGCAGCGGTCTCCCGAACACTGAAGCTTTCTTT. Protein sequence: CASSGLPNTEAFF. The gene calls are TRBV9 and TRBJ1-1; D uncertain. CDR1 SGDLS and CDR2 YYNGEE come from the germline V gene. The CDR3 covers 13 residues. V was pared by 3 bases and J by 1 base, with 7 bases between.

This clone has a single count. The genes are TRBV25-1 and TRBJ2-1; D call uncertain. Germline V gene lookup returns CDR1 MGHDK and CDR2 SYGVNS. The CDR3 contains 10 residues. V was shortened by 4 bases and J by 7 bases, with 2 bases between the two germline ends. CDR3 DNA sequence: TGTGCCAGCAGTGCGAATGAGCAGTTCTTC. It specifies CASSANEQFF.

V is TRBV7-9 and J is TRBJ1-1; D ambiguous. Germline CDR1 and CDR2: SEHNR and FQNEAQ (reference sequence). The CDR3 runs to 13 residues. V shed 4 bases and J shed 4 bases, with 10 bases lying between them. CDR3 coding DNA: TGTGCCAGCAGCTCCCACCCGGGCACTGAAGCTTTCTTT. This gives the protein CASSSHPGTEAFF.

This clone is a singleton in its sample. V is TRBV5-4 and J is TRBJ2-3; the D gene is possibly TRBD1 (6 bases). V lost 6 bases to trimming and J lost 3 bases, with 20 bases between them. The CDR3 covers 16 residues. Germline V gene sequence: CDR1 SGHNT, CDR2 YYREEE (reference sequence). CDR3 protein: CASTISGGMMTDTQYF. The CDR3 DNA reads as TGTGCCAGCACCATATCTGGGGGCATGATGACAGATACGCAGTATTTT.

The genes are TRBV7-2 and TRBJ2-5; D may be TRBD2 (5 bases). The CDR3 runs to 15 residues. Germline V CDR1 and CDR2: SGHTA, FQGNSA. The V gene lost 5 bases and the J gene lost 2 bases, with 15 bases spanning the gap. CDR3 protein: CASSPSRRTQETQYF. CDR3 in DNA: TGTGCCAGCAGCCCATCTCGGAGGACTCAAGAGACCCAGTACTTC.

This chain connects TRBV7-2 to TRBJ2-2; 7 bases fit TRBD2. The V and J ends lost 2 bases and 4 bases, in that order; junction bases with no gene match: 7. Germline V gene sequence: CDR1 SGHTA, CDR2 FQGNSA. This CDR3 region has 16 residues. CDR3 coding DNA: TGTGCCAGCAGCTTAAGTAGCGGGCCAGGCACCGGGGAGCTGTTTTTT. It encodes CASSLSSGPGTGELFF.

The rearrangement links TRBV4-3 to TRBJ1-5; D is unresolved. Germline-derived CDR1 and CDR2 are LGHNA and YSLEER. Between the trimmed V and J ends, which lost 1 base and 5 bases, there was a span of 15 bases. The CDR3 runs 16 residues. The CDR3 loop reads CASSQGREATYQPQHF. CDR3 nucleotides: TGCGCCAGCAGCCAAGGGAGGGAAGCCACGTATCAGCCCCAGCATTTT.

This chain uses TRBV7-9 with TRBJ1-4; 9 nucleotides line up with TRBD1. CDR3 length: 14 residues. Germline V gives CDR1 SEHNR, CDR2 FQNEAQ (reference sequence). With V trimmed by 3 bases and J by 7 bases, 3 bases remained unmatched. CDR3 amino acids: CASSLDRGGEKLFF. DNA of the CDR3: TGTGCCAGCAGCTTGGACAGGGGTGGTGAAAAACTGTTTTTT. The full variable domain, its missing parts supplied by reference TRBV7-9 and TRBJ1-4, is DTGVSQNPRHKITKRGQNVTFRCDPISEHNRLYWYRQTLGQGPEFLTYFQNEAQLEKSRLLSDRFSAERPKGSFSTLEIQRTEQGDSAMYLCASSLDRGGEKLFFGSGTQLSVL.

The chain carries TRBV10-1 and TRBJ2-1, with 7 bases identical to TRBD2. Germline assignment: CDR1 WNHNN and CDR2 SYGVQD (reference sequence). The CDR3 runs to 13 residues. Trimming cost V 7 bases and J 4 bases; bases outside gene matches: 4. CDR3 loop: CASTSGNYNEQFF. For the CDR3, the DNA is TGCGCCAGCACTAGCGGAAATTACAATGAGCAGTTCTTC.

The chain joins TRBV15 to TRBJ2-3, with 9 positions matching TRBD2. The germline gives CDR1 LNHNV, CDR2 YYDKDF (reference sequence). This CDR3 spans 15 amino acids. Germline trimming cut 3 bases from V and 5 bases from J; bases unmatched to any gene: 6. The CDR3 here is CATSSGGRDGDTQYF. CDR3 nucleotides: TGTGCCACCAGCAGCGGCGGGAGGGACGGAGATACGCAGTATTTT.

The V and J genes are TRBV7-8 and TRBJ2-5; D might be TRBD2 (5 bases). Germline V gene data show CDR1 as SGHVS and CDR2 as FQNEAQ. This CDR3 has 15 amino acids. V lost 4 bases to trimming and J lost 5 bases, with 17 bases between them. CDR3 DNA sequence: TGTGCCAGCAGCTCACGCCGGGATCCGGGGGAGACCCAGTACTTC. It codes for CASSSRRDPGETQYF.

J is TRBJ1-1 and V is TRBV7-2; perhaps TRBD1 as D (5 bases). Germline CDR1 and CDR2: SGHTA and FQGNSA. This CDR3 has 13 residues. V lost 3 bases and J lost 11, with 16 bases in between. CDR3 coding DNA: TGTGCCAGCAGCTTCGATCCGTCGGGGGGGGCTTTCTTT. Protein: CASSFDPSGGAFF.

The chain combines TRBV14 with TRBJ1-3; D is unresolved. With 4 bases removed from V and 3 bases from J, the gap between germline ends came to 19 bases. The CDR3 has 17 residues. The germline gives CDR1 SGHDN, CDR2 FVKESK. The CDR3 nucleotides read TGTGCCAGCAGCCCCTACACCCCGGGGTTGGGTGGAAACACCATATATTTT. Amino acid sequence: CASSPYTPGLGGNTIYF.

In DNA, the CDR3 is TGCGCCAGCAGCTTGCGGGGTGGAGATACGCAGTATTTT. This codes for CASSLRGGDTQYF. This chain uses TRBV5-1 with TRBJ2-3; D may be TRBD2 (5 bases). Germline V gives CDR1 SGHRS, CDR2 YFSETQ. With 1 base removed from V and 5 bases from J, the gap between germline ends came to 8 bases. CDR3 size: 13 residues.